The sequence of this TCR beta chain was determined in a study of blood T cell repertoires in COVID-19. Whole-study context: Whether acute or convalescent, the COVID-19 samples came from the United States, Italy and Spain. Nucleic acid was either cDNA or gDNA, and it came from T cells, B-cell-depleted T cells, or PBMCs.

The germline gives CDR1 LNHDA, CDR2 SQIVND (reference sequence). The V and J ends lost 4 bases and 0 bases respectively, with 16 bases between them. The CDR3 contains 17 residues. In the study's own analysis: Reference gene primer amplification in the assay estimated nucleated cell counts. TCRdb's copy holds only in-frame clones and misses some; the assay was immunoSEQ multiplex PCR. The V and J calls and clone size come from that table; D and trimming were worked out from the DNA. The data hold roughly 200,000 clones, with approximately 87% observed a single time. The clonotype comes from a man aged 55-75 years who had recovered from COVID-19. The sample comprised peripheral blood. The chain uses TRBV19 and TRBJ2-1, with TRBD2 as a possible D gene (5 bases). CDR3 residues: CASSKGERLGSYNEQFF. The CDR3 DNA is TGTGCCAGTAGTAAAGGTGAGCGGCTGGGCTCCTACAATGAGCAGTTCTTC.